This paragraph reports one TCR beta chain. The CDR3 extends over 12 amino acids. V gave up 3 bases and J gave up 11 bases; unmatched junction bases: 6. In germline, CDR1 is MGHDK, CDR2 SYGVNS. The entry originates in a study of blood T cell repertoires in COVID-19. Study context: Samples of COVID-19 (acute and convalescent) were obtained from the United States, Italy and Spain. T cells, B-cell-depleted T cells, or PBMCs provided the cDNA or gDNA that served as material.

Original handling: Cell counts per sample came from amplifying reference gene primers. The assay was immunoSEQ multiplex PCR, and TCRdb's table has in-frame clones only and misses some. V, J and clone size are those of that table, while D and trimming were read from the DNA. The sample lists around 64,000 clones, less than 80% occurring once. This receptor was obtained from a man in his 60s with acute or convalescent COVID-19. What was sequenced was peripheral blood. The genes are TRBV25-1 and TRBJ1-1, with 7 bases identical to TRBD1. This CDR3 is CASSDFDRVAFF. Here the CDR3 DNA reads TGTGCCAGCAGTGATTTCGACAGGGTGGCTTTCTTT.